A selection of T cell receptor beta chains follows, all from one sample in a study of OX40 agonist ivuxolimab in advanced cancers. Assay: immunoSEQ multiplex PCR; the TCRdb copy retains only in-frame clones and omits some. The repertoire includes approximately 28,000 clones, 84% of them detected once, and 15% to 20% sits in the top ten. This material consisted of CD4+ or CD8+ T cells sorted from blood, taken in a trial of the OX40 agonist ivuxolimab. All receptors derive from an adult with an advanced solid tumor such as melanoma, head and neck, liver or kidney cancer. Each CDR3 is given with its conserved first and last residue. The D gene is left open where the match is weak. Clone size is stated in some rows and not others, as once, few, many or a class when expanded.

TRBV7-2,NA,TRBJ1-1,16,TRBD1,CASSFLGQGASTEAFF,TGTGCCAGCAGCTTCCTGGGACAGGGGGCTTCAACTGAAGCTTTCTTT
TRBV7-8,NA,TRBJ2-7,14,TRBD2,CASSSRLAGYEQYF,TGTGCCAGCAGCTCTCGACTAGCGGGATACGAGCAGTACTTC
TRBV10-3,NA,TRBJ1-1,13,NA,CAISVTGNTEAFF,TGTGCCATCAGCGTAACAGGGAACACTGAAGCTTTCTTT
TRBV27,NA,TRBJ2-1,15,NA,CASSPQWPLRGEQFF,TGTGCCAGCAGTCCCCAATGGCCCCTCCGGGGTGAGCAGTTCTTC
TRBV19,NA,TRBJ1-1,13,NA,CASSIGENTEAFF,TGTGCCAGTAGTATAGGTGAAAACACTGAAGCTTTCTTT
TRBV5-5,NA,TRBJ1-2,13,NA,CASSNQGNWGYTF,TGTGCCAGCAGCAATCAGGGAAATTGGGGCTACACCTTC
TRBV4-1,NA,TRBJ2-1,16,TRBD2,CASSQDERGGMDEQFF,TGCGCCAGCAGCCAAGATGAGCGCGGGGGGATGGATGAGCAGTTCTTC
TRBV27,once,TRBJ2-1,15,TRBD2,CASRDGTSLYNEQFF,TGTGCCAGCAGAGACGGGACTAGTCTCTACAATGAGCAGTTCTTC
TRBV6-5,NA,TRBJ1-1,13,TRBD1,CASSYGTATEAFF,TGTGCCAGCAGTTATGGGACAGCGACTGAAGCTTTCTTT
TRBV6-6,once,TRBJ2-5,11,NA,CASREWETQYF,TGTGCCAGCAGGGAATGGGAGACCCAGTACTTC
TRBV13,NA,TRBJ2-1,14,TRBD2,CASSLPAGGNEQFF,TGTGCCAGCAGCTTACCAGCGGGAGGCAATGAGCAGTTCTTC
TRBV7-9,NA,TRBJ2-7,13,NA,CASSLAGAYEQYF,TGTGCCAGCAGCTTAGCGGGCGCCTACGAGCAGTACTTC
TRBV2,once,TRBJ1-6,11,NA,CASKENSPLHF,TGTGCCAGCAAGGAAAATTCACCCCTCCACTTT
TRBV7-2,few,TRBJ2-5,14,TRBD2,CASRPTSGQETQYF,TGTGCCAGCAGACCTACTAGCGGTCAAGAGACCCAGTACTTC
TRBV25-1,NA,TRBJ1-1,14,NA,CASITPGQNTEAFF,TGTGCCAGCATTACCCCGGGACAGAACACTGAAGCTTTCTTT
TRBV16,once,TRBJ2-5,15,NA,CASSQWAGHQETQYF,TGTGCCAGCAGCCAATGGGCGGGCCACCAAGAGACCCAGTACTTC
TRBV6-5,few,TRBJ1-6,15,NA,CASSAGSGGNSPLHF,TGTGCCAGCAGTGCAGGGAGTGGGGGGAATTCACCCCTCCACTTT
TRBV7-6,NA,TRBJ2-3,15,NA,CASSATGVPPDTQYF,TGTGCCAGCAGCGCTACCGGGGTTCCCCCAGATACGCAGTATTTT
TRBV7-6,NA,TRBJ2-3,15,NA,CASSLPAGARDTQYF,TGTGCCAGCAGCTTACCGGCGGGGGCCCGGGATACGCAGTATTTT
TRBV4-2,NA,TRBJ1-1,12,NA,CASRNGNTEAFF,TGTGCCAGCAGAAACGGGAACACTGAAGCTTTCTTT
TRBV9,NA,TRBJ1-1,13,NA,CASSPRVGTEAFF,TGTGCCAGCAGCCCCCGGGTAGGTACCGAAGCTTTCTTT
TRBV4-3,NA,TRBJ2-7,14,NA,CASSIRDRGGEQYF,TGCGCCAGCAGCATCCGGGACCGAGGCGGCGAGCAGTACTTC
TRBV6-5,NA,TRBJ2-1,15,TRBD2,CASSRGTSDYNEQFF,TGTGCCAGCAGTCGGGGGACTAGCGATTACAATGAGCAGTTCTTC
TRBV6-5,once,TRBJ2-7,13,NA,CASSYSHFYEQYF,TGTGCCAGCAGTTACTCCCATTTCTACGAGCAGTACTTC
TRBV5-6,NA,TRBJ2-7,14,NA,CASSPGTEFYEQYF,TGTGCCAGCAGCCCCGGGACTGAATTCTACGAGCAGTACTTC
TRBV5-6,NA,TRBJ1-5,12,NA,CASSLGAQPQHF,TGTGCCAGCAGCCTGGGGGCACAGCCCCAGCATTTT
TRBV11-2,medium-sized,TRBJ2-1,12,NA,CASSFTYNEQFF,TGTGCCAGCAGCTTCACATACAATGAGCAGTTCTTC
TRBV5-6,NA,TRBJ2-1,12,NA,CASSWTDNEQFF,TGTGCCAGCAGCTGGACAGACAATGAGCAGTTCTTC
TRBV5-1,NA,TRBJ1-1,12,TRBD1,CASSGGSVEAFF,TGCGCCAGCTCAGGGGGATCAGTGGAAGCTTTCTTT
TRBV28,few,TRBJ1-5,14,NA,CASSLSRDNQPQHF,TGTGCCAGCAGTTTATCCAGGGACAATCAGCCCCAGCATTTT
TRBV14,NA,TRBJ2-2,15,NA,CASSQAQGNTGELFF,TGTGCCAGCAGCCAAGCTCAGGGGAACACCGGGGAGCTGTTTTTT
TRBV12-5,few,TRBJ2-7,16,TRBD2,CASGFGLAGDYEEQYF,TGTGCTAGTGGTTTTGGACTAGCGGGGGATTATGAAGAGCAGTACTTC
TRBV19,NA,TRBJ2-7,13,TRBD2,CASSLAGVGEQYF,TGTGCCAGTAGCCTAGCGGGAGTAGGCGAGCAGTACTTC
TRBV18,NA,TRBJ2-2,15,TRBD2,CASSPGLAGTGELFF,TGTGCCAGCTCACCAGGGCTAGCGGGAACCGGGGAGCTGTTTTTT
TRBV5-5,medium-sized,TRBJ2-1,14,TRBD1,CASSLWDSYNEQFF,TGTGCCAGCAGCTTGTGGGACAGCTACAATGAGCAGTTCTTC
TRBV6-5,once,TRBJ2-7,14,NA,CASSQAGDPYEQYF,TGTGCCAGCAGCCAGGCAGGGGACCCCTACGAGCAGTACTTC
TRBV4-3,NA,TRBJ2-4,15,NA,CASSQDGIAKNIQYF,TGCGCCAGCAGCCAAGATGGAATAGCCAAAAACATTCAGTACTTC
TRBV6-6,NA,TRBJ2-1,15,NA,CASSYGQATYNEQFF,TGTGCCAGCAGTTACGGTCAGGCTACCTACAATGAGCAGTTCTTC
TRBV6-5,NA,TRBJ2-7,14,TRBD1,CASSYRDRAYEQYF,TGTGCCAGCAGTTACCGGGACAGGGCCTACGAGCAGTACTTC
TRBV11-3,NA,TRBJ2-7,16,TRBD2,CASRGTGTTISYEQYF,TGTGCCAGCAGGGGCACCGGGACTACCATCTCCTACGAGCAGTACTTC
TRBV4-1,NA,TRBJ2-2,14,NA,CASSQDSGTGELFF,TGCGCCAGCAGCCAAGATTCGGGCACCGGGGAGCTGTTTTTT
TRBV6-1,once,TRBJ1-1,14,NA,CASSVGHFNTEAFF,TGTGCCAGCAGTGTGGGACACTTTAACACTGAAGCTTTCTTT
TRBV2,few,TRBJ1-5,16,NA,CASSSTWDGSNQPQHF,TGTGCCAGCAGTTCCACCTGGGATGGAAGCAATCAGCCCCAGCATTTT
TRBV19,NA,TRBJ2-1,14,TRBD2,CASSLAGALNEQFF,TGTGCCAGTAGTCTGGCGGGAGCCCTCAATGAGCAGTTCTTC
TRBV19,NA,TRBJ2-7,15,NA,CASSLNPGPAYEQYF,TGTGCCAGTAGTCTCAACCCGGGTCCGGCCTACGAGCAGTACTTC
TRBV2,once,TRBJ1-6,12,NA,CASASGNSPLHF,TGTGCCAGCGCGTCCGGGAATTCACCCCTCCACTTT
TRBV5-6,once,TRBJ2-1,13,TRBD1,CASNSGTGWEQFF,TGTGCCAGCAACTCCGGGACAGGTTGGGAGCAGTTCTTC
TRBV27,few,TRBJ1-1,13,TRBD1,CASRLTGRTEAFF,TGTGCCAGCAGATTGACAGGGCGGACTGAAGCTTTCTTT
TRBV6-4,NA,TRBJ2-7,14,TRBD2,CASSDSWEGYEQYF,TGTGCCAGCAGTGACTCGTGGGAGGGCTACGAGCAGTACTTC
TRBV9,NA,TRBJ2-2,11,NA,CASSGLGELFF,TGTGCCAGCAGCGGCCTCGGGGAGCTGTTTTTT
TRBV11-2,NA,TRBJ1-5,14,NA,CASSFTGPNQPQHF,TGTGCCAGCAGCTTTACAGGACCCAATCAGCCCCAGCATTTT
TRBV4-3,NA,TRBJ2-7,15,NA,CASSQGVAGAYEQYF,TGCGCCAGCAGCCAAGGGGTAGCAGGGGCCTACGAGCAGTACTTC
TRBV5-8,NA,TRBJ1-2,15,NA,CASSLAYWGRGGYTF,TGTGCCAGCAGCTTGGCGTATTGGGGGCGAGGGGGCTACACCTTC
TRBV30,NA,TRBJ1-2,14,NA,CAWDPLTLTNGYTF,TGTGCCTGGGACCCCCTCACTCTGACCAATGGCTACACCTTC